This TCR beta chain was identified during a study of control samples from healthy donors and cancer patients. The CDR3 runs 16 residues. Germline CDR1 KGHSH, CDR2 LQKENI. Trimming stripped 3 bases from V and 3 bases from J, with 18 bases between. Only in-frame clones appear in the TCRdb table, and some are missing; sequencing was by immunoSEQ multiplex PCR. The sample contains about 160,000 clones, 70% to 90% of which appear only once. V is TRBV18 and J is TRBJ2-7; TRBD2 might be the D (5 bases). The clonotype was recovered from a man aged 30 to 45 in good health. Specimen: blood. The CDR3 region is CASSPFGPGKNYEQYF. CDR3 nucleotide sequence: TGTGCCAGCTCACCTTTCGGGCCCGGGAAGAACTACGAGCAGTACTTC. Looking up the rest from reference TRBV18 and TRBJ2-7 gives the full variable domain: NAGVMQNPRHLVRRRGQEARLRCSPMKGHSHVYWYRQLPEEGLKFMVYLQKENIIDESGMPKERFSAEFPKEGPSILRIQQVVRGDSAAYFCASSPFGPGKNYEQYFGPGTRLTVT.